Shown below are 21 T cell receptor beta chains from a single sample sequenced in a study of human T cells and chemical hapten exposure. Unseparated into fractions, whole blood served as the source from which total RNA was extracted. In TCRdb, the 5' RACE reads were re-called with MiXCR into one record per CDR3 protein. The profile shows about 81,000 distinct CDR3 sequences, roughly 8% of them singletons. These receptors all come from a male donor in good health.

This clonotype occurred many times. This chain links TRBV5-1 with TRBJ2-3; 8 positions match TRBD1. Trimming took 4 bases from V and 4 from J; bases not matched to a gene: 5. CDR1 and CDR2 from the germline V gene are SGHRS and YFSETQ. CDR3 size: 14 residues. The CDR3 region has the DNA TGCGCCAGCAGCCTGGGGGGACAGGCAGATACGCAGTATTTT. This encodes CASSLGGQADTQYF.

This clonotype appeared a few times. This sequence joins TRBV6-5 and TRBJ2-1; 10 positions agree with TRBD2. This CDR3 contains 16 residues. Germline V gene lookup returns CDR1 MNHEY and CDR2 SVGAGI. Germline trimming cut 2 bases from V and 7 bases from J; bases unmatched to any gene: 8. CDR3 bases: TGTGCCAGCAGTTACCTAGCGGGAGTTCGTAAGAATGAGCAGTTCTTC. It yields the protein CASSYLAGVRKNEQFF.

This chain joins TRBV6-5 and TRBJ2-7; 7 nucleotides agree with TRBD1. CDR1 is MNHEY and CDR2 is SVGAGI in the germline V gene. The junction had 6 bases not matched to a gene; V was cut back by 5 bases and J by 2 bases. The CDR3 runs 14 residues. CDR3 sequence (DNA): TGTGCCAGCAGTCAAAGACAGGGAACCTACGAGCAGTACTTC. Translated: CASSQRQGTYEQYF.

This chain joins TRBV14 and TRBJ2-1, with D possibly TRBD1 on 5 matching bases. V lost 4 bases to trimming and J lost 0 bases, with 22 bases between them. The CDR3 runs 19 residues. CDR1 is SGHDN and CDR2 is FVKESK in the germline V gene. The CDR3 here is CASSPSTAHYDSSYNEQFF. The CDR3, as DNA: TGTGCCAGCAGCCCCTCAACCGCTCATTACGACAGCTCCTACAATGAGCAGTTCTTC.

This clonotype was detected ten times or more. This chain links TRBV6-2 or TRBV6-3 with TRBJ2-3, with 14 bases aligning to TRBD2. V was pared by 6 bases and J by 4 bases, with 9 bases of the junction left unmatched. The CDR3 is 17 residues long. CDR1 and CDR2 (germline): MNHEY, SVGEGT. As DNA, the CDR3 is TGTGCCAGCAGAGCCGGGACTAGCGGGAGTTGGGCAGATACGCAGTATTTT. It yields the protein CASRAGTSGSWADTQYF.

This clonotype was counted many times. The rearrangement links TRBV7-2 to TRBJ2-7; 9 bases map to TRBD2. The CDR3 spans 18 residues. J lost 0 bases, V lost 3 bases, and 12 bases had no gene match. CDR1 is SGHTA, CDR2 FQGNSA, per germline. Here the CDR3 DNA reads TGTGCCAGCAGCTTCCGGCCATCTAGCGGGATTTTCTCCTACGAGCAGTACTTC. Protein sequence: CASSFRPSSGIFSYEQYF.

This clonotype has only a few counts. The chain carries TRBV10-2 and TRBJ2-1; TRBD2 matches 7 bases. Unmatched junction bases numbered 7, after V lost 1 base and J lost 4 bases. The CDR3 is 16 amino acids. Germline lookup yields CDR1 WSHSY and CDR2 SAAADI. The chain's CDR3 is CASSEWAGALYNEQFF. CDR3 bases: TGCGCCAGCAGTGAGTGGGCGGGAGCCCTATACAATGAGCAGTTCTTC.

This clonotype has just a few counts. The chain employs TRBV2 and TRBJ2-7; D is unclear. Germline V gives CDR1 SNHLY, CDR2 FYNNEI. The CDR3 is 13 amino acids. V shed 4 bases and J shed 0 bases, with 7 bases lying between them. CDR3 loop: CASSGETSYEQYF. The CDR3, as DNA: TGTGCCAGCAGTGGCGAGACCTCCTACGAGCAGTACTTC. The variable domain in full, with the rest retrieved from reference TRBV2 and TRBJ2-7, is EPEVTQTPSHQVTQMGQEVILRCVPISNHLYFYWYRQILGQKVEFLVSFYNNEISEKSEIFDDQFSVERPDGSNFTLKIRSTKLEDSAMYFCASSGETSYEQYFGPGTRLTVT.

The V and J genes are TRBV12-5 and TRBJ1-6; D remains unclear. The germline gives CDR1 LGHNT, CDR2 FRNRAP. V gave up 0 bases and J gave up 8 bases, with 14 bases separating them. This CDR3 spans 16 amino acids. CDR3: CASGLVMGSGDSPLHF. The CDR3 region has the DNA TGTGCTAGTGGTTTGGTAATGGGGTCGGGCGATTCACCCCTCCACTTT.

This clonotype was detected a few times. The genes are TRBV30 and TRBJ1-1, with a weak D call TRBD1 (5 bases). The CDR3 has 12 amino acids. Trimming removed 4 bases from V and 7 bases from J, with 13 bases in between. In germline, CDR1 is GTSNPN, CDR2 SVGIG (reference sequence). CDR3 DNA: TGTGCCTGGATTACCCTGAGGGGTGAAGCTTTCTTT. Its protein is CAWITLRGEAFF.

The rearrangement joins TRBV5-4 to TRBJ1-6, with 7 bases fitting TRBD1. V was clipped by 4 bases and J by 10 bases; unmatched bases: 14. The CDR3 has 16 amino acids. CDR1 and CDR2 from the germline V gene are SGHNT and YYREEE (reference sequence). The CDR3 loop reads CASSGTTGEEGSPLHF. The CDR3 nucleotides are TGTGCCAGCAGCGGGACTACAGGGGAAGAAGGGTCACCCCTCCACTTT.

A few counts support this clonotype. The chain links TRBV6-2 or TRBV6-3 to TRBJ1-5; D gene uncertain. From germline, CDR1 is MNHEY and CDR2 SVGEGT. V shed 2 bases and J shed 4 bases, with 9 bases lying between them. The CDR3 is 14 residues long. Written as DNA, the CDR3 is TGTGCCAGCAGTTACCGGGCAGAGAATCAGCCCCAGCATTTT. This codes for CASSYRAENQPQHF.

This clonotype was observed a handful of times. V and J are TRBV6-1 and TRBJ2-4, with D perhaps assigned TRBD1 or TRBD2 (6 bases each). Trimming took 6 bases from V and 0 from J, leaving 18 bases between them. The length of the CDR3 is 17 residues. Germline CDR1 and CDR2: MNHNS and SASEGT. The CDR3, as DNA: TGTGCCAGCAGGGACTCTGGGGGGCTCGGAGCCAAAAACATTCAGTACTTC. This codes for CASRDSGGLGAKNIQYF.

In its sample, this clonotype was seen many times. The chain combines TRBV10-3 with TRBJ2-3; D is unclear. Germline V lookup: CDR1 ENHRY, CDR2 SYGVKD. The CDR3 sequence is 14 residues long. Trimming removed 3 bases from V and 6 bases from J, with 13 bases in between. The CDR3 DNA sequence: TGTGCCATCAGTGACGACCGACCCCCGGATACGCAGTATTTT. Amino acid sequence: CAISDDRPPDTQYF.

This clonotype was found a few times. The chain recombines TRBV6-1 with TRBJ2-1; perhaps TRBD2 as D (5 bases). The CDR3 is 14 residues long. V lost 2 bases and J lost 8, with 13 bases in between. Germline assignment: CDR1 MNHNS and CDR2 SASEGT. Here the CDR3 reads CASSELGGGHEQFF. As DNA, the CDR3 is TGTGCCAGCAGTGAACTGGGCGGAGGCCATGAGCAGTTCTTC.

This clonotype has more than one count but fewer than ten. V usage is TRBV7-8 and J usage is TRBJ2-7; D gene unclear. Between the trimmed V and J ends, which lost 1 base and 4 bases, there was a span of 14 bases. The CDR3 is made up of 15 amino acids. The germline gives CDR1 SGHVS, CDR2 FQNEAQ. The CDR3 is CASSLGTSRSYEQYF. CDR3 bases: TGTGCCAGCAGCTTAGGCACATCACGGAGTTACGAGCAGTACTTC. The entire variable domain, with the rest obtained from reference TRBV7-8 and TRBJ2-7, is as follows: GAGVSQSPRYKVAKRGQDVALRCDPISGHVSLFWYQQALGQGPEFLTYFQNEAQLDKSGLPSDRFFAERPEGSVSTLKIQRTQQEDSAVYLCASSLGTSRSYEQYFGPGTRLTVT.

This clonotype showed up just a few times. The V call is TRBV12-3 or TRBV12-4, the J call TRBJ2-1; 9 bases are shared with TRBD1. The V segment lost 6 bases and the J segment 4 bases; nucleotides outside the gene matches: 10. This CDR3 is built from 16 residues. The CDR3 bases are TGTGCCAGCAGCCCATCCCGGGACAGGGTGTACAATGAGCAGTTCTTC. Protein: CASSPSRDRVYNEQFF.

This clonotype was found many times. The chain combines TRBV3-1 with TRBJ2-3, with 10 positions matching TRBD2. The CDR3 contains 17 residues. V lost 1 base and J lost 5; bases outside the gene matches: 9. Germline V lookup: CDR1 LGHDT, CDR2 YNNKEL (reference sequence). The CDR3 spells CASSQALAGASGDTQYF. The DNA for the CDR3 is TGTGCCAGCAGCCAAGCGCTAGCGGGGGCTTCTGGAGATACGCAGTATTTT.

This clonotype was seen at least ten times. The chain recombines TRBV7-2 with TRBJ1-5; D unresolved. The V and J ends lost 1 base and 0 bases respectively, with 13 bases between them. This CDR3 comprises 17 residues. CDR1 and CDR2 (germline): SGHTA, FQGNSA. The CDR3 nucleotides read TGTGCCAGCAGCTTAGGTACGACGGAATATAGCAATCAGCCCCAGCATTTT. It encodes CASSLGTTEYSNQPQHF.

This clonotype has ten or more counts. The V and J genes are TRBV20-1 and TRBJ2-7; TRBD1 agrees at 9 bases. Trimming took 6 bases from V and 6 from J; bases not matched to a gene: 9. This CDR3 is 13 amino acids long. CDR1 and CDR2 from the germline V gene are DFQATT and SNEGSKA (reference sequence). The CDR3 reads CSAPRDRALEQYF. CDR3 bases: TGCAGTGCACCGCGGGACAGGGCACTCGAGCAGTACTTC.

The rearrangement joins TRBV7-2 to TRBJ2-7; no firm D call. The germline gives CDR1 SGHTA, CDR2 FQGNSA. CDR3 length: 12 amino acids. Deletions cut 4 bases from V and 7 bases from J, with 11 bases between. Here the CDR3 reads CASSSYLGEQYF. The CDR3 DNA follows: TGTGCCAGCAGCTCCTATCTCGGGGAGCAGTACTTC.